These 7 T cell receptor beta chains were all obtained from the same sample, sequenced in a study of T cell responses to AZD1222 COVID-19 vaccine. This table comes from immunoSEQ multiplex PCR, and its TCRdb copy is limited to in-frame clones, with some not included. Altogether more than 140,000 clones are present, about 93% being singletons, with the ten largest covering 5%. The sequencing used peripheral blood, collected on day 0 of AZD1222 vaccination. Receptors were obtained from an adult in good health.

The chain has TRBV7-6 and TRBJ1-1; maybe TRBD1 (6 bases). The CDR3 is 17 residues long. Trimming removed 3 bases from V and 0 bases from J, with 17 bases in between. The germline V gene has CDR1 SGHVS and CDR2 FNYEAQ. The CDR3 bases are TGTGCCAGCAGCTTGGCCATGTCGGACAGTTTGAACACTGAAGCTTTCTTT. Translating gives CASSLAMSDSLNTEAFF.

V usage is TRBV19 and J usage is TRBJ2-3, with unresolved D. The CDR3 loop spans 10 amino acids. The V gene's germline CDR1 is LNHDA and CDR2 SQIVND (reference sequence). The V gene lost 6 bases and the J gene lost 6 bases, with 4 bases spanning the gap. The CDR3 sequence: CASRADTQYF. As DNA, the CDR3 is TGTGCCAGTAGAGCGGATACGCAGTATTTT. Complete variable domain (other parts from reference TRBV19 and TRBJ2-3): DGGITQSPKYLFRKEGQNVTLSCEQNLNHDAMYWYRQDPGQGLRLIYYSQIVNDFQKGDIAEGYSVSREKKESFPLTVTSAQKNPTAFYLCASRADTQYFGPGTRLTVL.

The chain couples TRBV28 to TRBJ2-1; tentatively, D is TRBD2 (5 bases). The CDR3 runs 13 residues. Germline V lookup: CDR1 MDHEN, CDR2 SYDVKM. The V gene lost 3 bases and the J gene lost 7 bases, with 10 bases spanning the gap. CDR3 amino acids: CASSFVSGNEQFF. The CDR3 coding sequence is TGTGCCAGCAGTTTTGTAAGCGGTAATGAGCAGTTCTTC.

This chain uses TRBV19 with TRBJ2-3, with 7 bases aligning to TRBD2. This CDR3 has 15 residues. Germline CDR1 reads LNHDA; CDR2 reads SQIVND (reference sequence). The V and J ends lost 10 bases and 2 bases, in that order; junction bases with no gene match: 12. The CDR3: CATRRRGTPTDTQYF. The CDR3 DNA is TGTGCCACCCGGAGGCGGGGGACTCCCACAGATACGCAGTATTTT.

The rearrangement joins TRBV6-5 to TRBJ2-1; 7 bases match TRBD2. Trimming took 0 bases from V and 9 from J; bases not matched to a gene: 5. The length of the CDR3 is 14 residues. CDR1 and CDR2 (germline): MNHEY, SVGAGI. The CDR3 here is CASSYSRGSSEQFF. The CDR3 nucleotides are TGTGCCAGCAGTTACTCTCGCGGGAGTAGTGAGCAGTTCTTC.

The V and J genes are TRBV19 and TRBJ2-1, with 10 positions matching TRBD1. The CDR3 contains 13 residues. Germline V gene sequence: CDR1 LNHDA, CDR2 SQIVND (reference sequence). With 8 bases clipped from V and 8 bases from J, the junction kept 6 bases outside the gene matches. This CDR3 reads CASGDRGNDEQFF. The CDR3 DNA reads TGTGCCAGTGGGGACAGGGGAAACGATGAGCAGTTCTTC.

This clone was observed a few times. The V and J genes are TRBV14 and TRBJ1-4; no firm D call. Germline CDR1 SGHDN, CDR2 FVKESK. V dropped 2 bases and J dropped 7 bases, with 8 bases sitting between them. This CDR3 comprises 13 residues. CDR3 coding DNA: TGTGCCAGCAGCCAAAGACCCAGTGAAAAACTGTTTTTT. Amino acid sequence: CASSQRPSEKLFF.